This paragraph reports one T cell receptor (beta chain). The data stem from a study of blood T cell repertoires in COVID-19. Across the whole study: Samples representing acute and convalescent COVID-19 were sourced from the United States, Italy and Spain. Nucleic acid was either cDNA or gDNA, and it came from T cells, B-cell-depleted T cells, or PBMCs.

Authors' processing steps: Reference gene primer amplification in the assay estimated nucleated cell counts. Sequencing used immunoSEQ multiplex PCR; TCRdb keeps in-frame clones, though not all of them. From that table come the V and J calls and clone size; the DNA was used to work out D and trimming. Among 64,000 or so clones listed, almost 80% were seen once. This receptor was taken from a man at least 80 years old with acute or convalescent COVID-19. Sequencing was done on a sample of peripheral blood.

CDR3: CASSLSQSTGVAGNTIYF. In DNA, the CDR3 is TGTGCCAGCAGCCTCTCCCAATCAACAGGGGTGGCTGGAAACACCATATATTTT. The chain joins TRBV5-5 to TRBJ1-3, with 7 positions matching TRBD1. The CDR3 totals 18 residues. Germline V gene data show CDR1 as SGHKS and CDR2 as YYEKEE (reference sequence). V lost 4 bases, J lost 2 bases, and 15 bases stayed unmatched.